A selection of T cell receptor beta chains follows, all from one sample in a study of chemoradiotherapy in HPV16-positive cancers. The assay was immunoSEQ multiplex PCR, and TCRdb's table has in-frame clones only and misses some. The sample contains over 20,000 clones, 73% of which appear only once. Sampling was performed from a patient who underwent chemoradiotherapy. All receptors derive from a human donor with HPV-associated anogenital cancer. The conserved cysteine and the conserved F or W are not part of the CDR3 here. Expanded clones are given a class, and other clones once, few, many or no size at all.

TRBV6-1 | NA | ASSEFWGSTNEKLF
TRBV7-2 | once | ASSLMKYEQY
TRBV5-4 | NA | ASSATNEKLF
TRBV18 | once | ASSQTGGGYGYT
TRBV28 | once | ASSFDRLPYEQY
TRBV2 | NA | ASGPHREQETQY
TRBV19 | NA | ASSVGTLNEQF
TRBV4-2 | few | ASSLGEGTGEKLF
TRBV30 | NA | AWSVRGTGGNEKLF
TRBV6-5 | NA | ASSLGTGVDEQY
TRBV4-3 | NA | ASSQDKKGDYEQY
TRBV23-1 | NA | ASGGIGTRHNTEAF
TRBV2 | few | ASAGAHSNQPQH
TRBV5-1 | NA | ASSFRAGGEKLF
TRBV18 | NA | ASSPLGMNQPQH
TRBV5-5 | NA | ASSLVFGGNSNQPQH
TRBV9 | few | ASSVGQSNAEAF
TRBV30 | NA | AWSALASGNTIY
TRBV19 | NA | ASSILTSGGNNEQF
TRBV5-1 | NA | ASSLGVGMNTEAF
TRBV27 | once | ASSETGLGAHEQF
TRBV7-9 | NA | ASSLENSYEQY
TRBV5-4 | NA | ASSPGGGLGSPLH
TRBV5-1 | NA | ASNPGQGLEQY
TRBV4-1 | NA | ASSLTGNSYEQY
TRBV7-9 | NA | ASSFPGTGRYGYT
TRBV6-1 | NA | ASSVRAAGANQPQH
TRBV18 | NA | ASSPVGTSDTEAF
TRBV28 | NA | ASSSSGGSGYGYT
TRBV27 | NA | ASSFGHLQETQY
TRBV29-1 | NA | SVRAPMVDTGTDTQY
TRBV5-1 | once | ASSLQGARGYT
TRBV6-5 | NA | ASSSMLRGELF
TRBV7-2 | NA | ASSLARDRVDEQF
TRBV28 | once | ASSFGEDEAF
TRBV12-5 | NA | ASGLVLSRTNEKLF
TRBV7-3 | NA | ASSVNSGYTGELF
TRBV21-1 | NA | ASSREYDRGGVTYEQY
TRBV19 | few | ASSIGGASYEQY
TRBV5-1 | once | ASSRGGQGEKNIQY
TRBV6-6 | NA | ASRTGENTEAF
TRBV5-1 | NA | ASSPSQATGGEQY